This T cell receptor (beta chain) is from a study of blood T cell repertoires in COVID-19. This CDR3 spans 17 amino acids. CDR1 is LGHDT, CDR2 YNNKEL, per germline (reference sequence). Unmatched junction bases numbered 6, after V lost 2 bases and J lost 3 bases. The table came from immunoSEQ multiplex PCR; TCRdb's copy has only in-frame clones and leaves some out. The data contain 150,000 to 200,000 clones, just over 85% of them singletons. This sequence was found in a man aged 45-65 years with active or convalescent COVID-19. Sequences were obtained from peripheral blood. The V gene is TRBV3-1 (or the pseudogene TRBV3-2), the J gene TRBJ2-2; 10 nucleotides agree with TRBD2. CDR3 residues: CASSQMSGGADTGELFF. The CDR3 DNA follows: TGTGCCAGCAGCCAAATGAGCGGGGGGGCAGACACCGGGGAGCTGTTTTTT.